This is a list of T cell receptor beta chains from one sample in a study of T cell responses to AZD1222 COVID-19 vaccine. Some clones are missing from TCRdb's copy, which holds only in-frame ones; the method was immunoSEQ multiplex PCR. The data show roughly 150,000 clones, with almost 90% seen just once and roughly 5.5% held by the top ten. Sequencing was performed on peripheral blood, taken on day 0 of AZD1222 vaccination. Receptor source: an adult in good health. Both conserved end residues are part of each CDR3. Size is omitted from some rows. Given values are once, few, many or a class for expanded clones.

J gene	clone size	V gene	CDR3 protein
TRBJ1-6	-	TRBV28	CATEGSNSPLHF
TRBJ2-7	many	TRBV3-1/TRBV3-2	CASSHARSGGRYEQYF
TRBJ1-6	-	TRBV5-1	CASSFMEDSPLHF
TRBJ1-4	-	TRBV11-3	CASSLGRATNEKLFF
TRBJ2-2	-	TRBV24-1	CATSDLHSSGTLNTGELFF
TRBJ1-2	once	TRBV10-3	CAISEGVQGGFYGYTF
TRBJ1-5	-	TRBV27	CASSFGGGSQPQHF
TRBJ2-1	-	TRBV6-5	CASSSISGALGNEQFF
TRBJ1-2	-	TRBV18	CASSPRTGGDGYTF
TRBJ1-1	-	TRBV12-3/TRBV12-4	CASSGTRTEAFF
TRBJ1-2	-	TRBV20-1	CSARTGYTF
TRBJ2-5	-	TRBV13	CASSLTGLAGVGETQYF
TRBJ1-4	-	TRBV5-1	CASSLDWAANEKLFF
TRBJ2-7	-	TRBV5-1	CASSLGSGTEYEQYF
TRBJ1-1	-	TRBV5-6	CASSLVSLMNTEAFF
TRBJ2-7	-	TRBV9	CASSVALAPSYEQYF
TRBJ2-7	-	TRBV29-1	CSVKSNSYEQYF
TRBJ1-5	-	TRBV30	CAWSSQQNQPQHF
TRBJ2-7	-	TRBV4-1	CASSPPKLAGAGEQYF
TRBJ2-1	-	TRBV7-2	CASSLDPGGYNEQFF
TRBJ2-1	few	TRBV30	CAWSAGLAGGNEQFF
TRBJ2-5	-	TRBV28	CASSLGGGPGETQYF
TRBJ1-2	few	TRBV3-1/TRBV3-2	CASSQDTAGQGDGYTF
TRBJ1-6	-	TRBV9	CASSVGDRGHSPLHF
TRBJ2-1	-	TRBV7-9	CASSPRLGEQFF
TRBJ2-1	-	TRBV27	CASSPIAGGRNEQFF